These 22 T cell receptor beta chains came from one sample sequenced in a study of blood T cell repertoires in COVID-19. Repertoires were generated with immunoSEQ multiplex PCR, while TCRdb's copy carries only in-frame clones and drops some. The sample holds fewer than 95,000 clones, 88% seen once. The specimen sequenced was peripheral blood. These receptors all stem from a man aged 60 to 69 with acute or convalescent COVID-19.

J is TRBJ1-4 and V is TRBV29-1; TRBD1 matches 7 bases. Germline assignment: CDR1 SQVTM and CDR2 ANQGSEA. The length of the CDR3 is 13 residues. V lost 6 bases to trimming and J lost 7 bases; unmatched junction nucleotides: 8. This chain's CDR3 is CSVQGGEGEKLFF. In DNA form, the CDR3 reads TGCAGCGTCCAGGGGGGAGAGGGTGAAAAACTGTTTTTT.

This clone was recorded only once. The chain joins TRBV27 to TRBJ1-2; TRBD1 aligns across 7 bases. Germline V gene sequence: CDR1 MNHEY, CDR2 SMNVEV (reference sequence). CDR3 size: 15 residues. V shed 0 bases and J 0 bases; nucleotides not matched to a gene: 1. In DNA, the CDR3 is TGTGCCAGCAGTTTATCAGGGGGCGCTAACTATGGCTACACCTTC. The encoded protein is CASSLSGGANYGYTF.

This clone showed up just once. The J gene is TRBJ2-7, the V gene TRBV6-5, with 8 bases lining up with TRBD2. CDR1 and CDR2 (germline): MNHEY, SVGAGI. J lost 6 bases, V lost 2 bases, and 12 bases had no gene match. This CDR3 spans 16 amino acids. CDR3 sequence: CASSYPPGSGDVEQYF. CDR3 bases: TGTGCCAGCAGTTACCCACCGGGTAGCGGGGATGTCGAGCAGTACTTC.

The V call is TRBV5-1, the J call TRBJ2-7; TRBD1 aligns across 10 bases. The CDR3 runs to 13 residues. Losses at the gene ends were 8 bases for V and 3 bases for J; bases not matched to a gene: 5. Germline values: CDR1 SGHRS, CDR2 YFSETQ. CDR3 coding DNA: TGCGCCAGTACGGGACAGGGGAACTACGAGCAGTACTTC. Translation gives CASTGQGNYEQYF. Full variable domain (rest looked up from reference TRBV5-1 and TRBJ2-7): KAGVTQTPRYLIKTRGQQVTLSCSPISGHRSVSWYQQTPGQGLQFLFEYFSETQRNKGNFPGRFSGRQFSNSRSEMNVSTLELGDSALYLCASTGQGNYEQYFGPGTRLTVT.

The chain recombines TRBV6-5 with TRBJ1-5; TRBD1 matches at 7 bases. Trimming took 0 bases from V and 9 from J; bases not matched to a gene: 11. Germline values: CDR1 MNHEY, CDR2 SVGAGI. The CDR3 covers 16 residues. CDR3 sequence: CASSYSGTEDLGPQHF. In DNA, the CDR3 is TGTGCCAGCAGTTACTCCGGGACAGAGGATCTTGGGCCCCAGCATTTT.

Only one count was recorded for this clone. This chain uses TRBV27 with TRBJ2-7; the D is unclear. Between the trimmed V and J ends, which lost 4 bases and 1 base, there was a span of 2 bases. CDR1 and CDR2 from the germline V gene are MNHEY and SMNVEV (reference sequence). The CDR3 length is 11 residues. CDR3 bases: TGTGCCAGCAGTTCTTCCTACGAGCAGTACTTC. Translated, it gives CASSSSYEQYF.

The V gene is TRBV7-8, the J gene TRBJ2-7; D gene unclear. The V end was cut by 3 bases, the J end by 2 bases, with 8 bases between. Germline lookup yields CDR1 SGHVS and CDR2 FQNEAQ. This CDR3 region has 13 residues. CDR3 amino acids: CASSLTVAYEQYF. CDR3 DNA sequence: TGTGCCAGCAGCTTGACTGTCGCCTACGAGCAGTACTTC.

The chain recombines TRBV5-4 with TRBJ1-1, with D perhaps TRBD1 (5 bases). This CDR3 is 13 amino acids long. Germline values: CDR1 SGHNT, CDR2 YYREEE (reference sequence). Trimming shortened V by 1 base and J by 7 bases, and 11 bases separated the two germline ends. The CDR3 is CASSLKGTVEAFF. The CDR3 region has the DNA TGTGCCAGCAGCTTGAAAGGGACTGTTGAAGCTTTCTTT.

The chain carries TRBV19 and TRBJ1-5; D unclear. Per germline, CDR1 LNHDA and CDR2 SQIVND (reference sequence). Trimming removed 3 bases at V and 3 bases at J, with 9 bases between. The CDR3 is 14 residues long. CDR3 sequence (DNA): TGTGCCAGTAGTATTGCCCAGTACAATCAGCCCCAGCATTTT. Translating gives CASSIAQYNQPQHF. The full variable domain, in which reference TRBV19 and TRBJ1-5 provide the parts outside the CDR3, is DGGITQSPKYLFRKEGQNVTLSCEQNLNHDAMYWYRQDPGQGLRLIYYSQIVNDFQKGDIAEGYSVSREKKESFPLTVTSAQKNPTAFYLCASSIAQYNQPQHFGDGTRLSIL.

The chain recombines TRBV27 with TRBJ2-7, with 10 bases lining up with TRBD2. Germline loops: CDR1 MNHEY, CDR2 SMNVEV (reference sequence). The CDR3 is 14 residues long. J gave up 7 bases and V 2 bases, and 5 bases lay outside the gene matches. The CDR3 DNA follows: TGTGCCAGCAGTTTAGTAGCGGGGGGCCGAGAGCAGTACTTC. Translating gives CASSLVAGGREQYF.

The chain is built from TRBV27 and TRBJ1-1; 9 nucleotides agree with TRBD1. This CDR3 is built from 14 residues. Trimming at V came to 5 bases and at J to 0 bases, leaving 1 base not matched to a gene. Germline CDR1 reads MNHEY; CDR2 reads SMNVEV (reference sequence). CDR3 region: CASSDRGVNTEAFF. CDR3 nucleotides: TGTGCCAGCAGTGACAGGGGGGTGAACACTGAAGCTTTCTTT.

The CDR3 loop reads CASSTGLTEAFF. The CDR3 nucleotides read TGCGCCAGCAGCACAGGGTTGACTGAAGCTTTCTTT. The J gene is TRBJ1-1, the V gene TRBV4-1; tentatively, D is TRBD1 (6 bases). There are 12 residues in the CDR3. Germline CDR1 reads MGHRA; CDR2 reads YSYEKL. Trimming removed 5 bases from V and 5 bases from J, with 9 bases in between.

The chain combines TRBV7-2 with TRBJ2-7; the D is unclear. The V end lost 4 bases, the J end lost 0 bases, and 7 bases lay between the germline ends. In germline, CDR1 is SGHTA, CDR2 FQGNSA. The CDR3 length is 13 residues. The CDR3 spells CASSSPSSYEQYF. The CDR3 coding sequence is TGTGCCAGCAGCTCGCCCAGCTCCTACGAGCAGTACTTC.

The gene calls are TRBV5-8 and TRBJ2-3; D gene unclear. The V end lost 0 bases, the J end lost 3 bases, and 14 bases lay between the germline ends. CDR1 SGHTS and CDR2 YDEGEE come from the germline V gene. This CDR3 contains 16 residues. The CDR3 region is CASSLESRRGTDTQYF. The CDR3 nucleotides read TGTGCCAGCAGCTTGGAATCGCGTAGAGGAACAGATACGCAGTATTTT.

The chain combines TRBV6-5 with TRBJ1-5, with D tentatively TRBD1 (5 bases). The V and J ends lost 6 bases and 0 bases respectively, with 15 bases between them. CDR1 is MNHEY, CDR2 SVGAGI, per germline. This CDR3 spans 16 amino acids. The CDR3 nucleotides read TGTGCCAGCAGGTACCAAGGGGAATATAGCAATCAGCCCCAGCATTTT. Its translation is CASRYQGEYSNQPQHF.

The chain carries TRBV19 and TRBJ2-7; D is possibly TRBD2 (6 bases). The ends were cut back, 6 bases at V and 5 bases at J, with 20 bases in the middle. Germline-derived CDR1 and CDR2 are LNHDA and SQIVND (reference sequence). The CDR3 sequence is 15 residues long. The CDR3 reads CASSSLGLGVNEQYF. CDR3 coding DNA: TGTGCCAGTAGCTCTCTGGGACTCGGGGTGAACGAGCAGTACTTC.

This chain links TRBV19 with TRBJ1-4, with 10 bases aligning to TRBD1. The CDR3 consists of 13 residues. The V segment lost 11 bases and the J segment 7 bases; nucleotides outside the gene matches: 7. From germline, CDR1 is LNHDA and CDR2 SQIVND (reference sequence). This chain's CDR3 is CASSRDRGEKLFF. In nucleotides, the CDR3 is TGTGCCTCAAGCAGGGACAGGGGTGAAAAACTGTTTTTT.

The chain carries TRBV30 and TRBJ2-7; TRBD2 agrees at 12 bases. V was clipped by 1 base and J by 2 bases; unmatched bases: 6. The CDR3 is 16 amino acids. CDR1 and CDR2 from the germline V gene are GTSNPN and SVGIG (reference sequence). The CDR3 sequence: CAWSATSGRRPYEQYF. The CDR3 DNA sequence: TGTGCCTGGAGTGCCACTAGCGGGAGGAGGCCCTACGAGCAGTACTTC. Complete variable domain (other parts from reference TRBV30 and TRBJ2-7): SQTIHQWPATLVQPVGSPLSLECTVEGTSNPNLYWYRQAAGRGLQLLFYSVGIGQISSEVPQNLSASRPQDRQFILSSKKLLLSDSGFYLCAWSATSGRRPYEQYFGPGTRLTVT.

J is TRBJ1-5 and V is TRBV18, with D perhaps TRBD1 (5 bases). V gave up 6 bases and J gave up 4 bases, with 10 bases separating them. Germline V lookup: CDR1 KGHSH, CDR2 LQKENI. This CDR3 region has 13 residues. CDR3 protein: CASSPGENQPQHF. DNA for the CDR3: TGTGCCAGCTCCCCGGGGGAGAATCAGCCCCAGCATTTT. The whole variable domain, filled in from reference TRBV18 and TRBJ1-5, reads NAGVMQNPRHLVRRRGQEARLRCSPMKGHSHVYWYRQLPEEGLKFMVYLQKENIIDESGMPKERFSAEFPKEGPSILRIQQVVRGDSAAYFCASSPGENQPQHFGDGTRLSIL.

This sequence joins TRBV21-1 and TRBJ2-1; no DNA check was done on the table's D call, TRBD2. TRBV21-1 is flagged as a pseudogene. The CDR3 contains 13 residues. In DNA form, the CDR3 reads TGTGCCAGCAAGGAGGGGTATGCCAATGAGCAGTTCTTC. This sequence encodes CASKEGYANEQFF.

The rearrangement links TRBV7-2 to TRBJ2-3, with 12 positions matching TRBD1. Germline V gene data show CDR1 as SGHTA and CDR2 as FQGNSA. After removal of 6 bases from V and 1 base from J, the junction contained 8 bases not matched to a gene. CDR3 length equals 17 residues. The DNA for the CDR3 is TGTGCCAGCAGTCTCGCCGGGACAGGGGGCCGCACAGATACGCAGTATTTT. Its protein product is CASSLAGTGGRTDTQYF.

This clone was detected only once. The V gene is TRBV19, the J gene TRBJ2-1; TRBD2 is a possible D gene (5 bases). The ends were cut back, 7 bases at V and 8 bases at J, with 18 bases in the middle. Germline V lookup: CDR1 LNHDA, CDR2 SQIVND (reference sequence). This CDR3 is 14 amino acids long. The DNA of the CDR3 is TGTGCCAGTACCATAACGGGGATCGGGGATGAGCAGTTCTTC. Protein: CASTITGIGDEQFF.